This passage covers 2 T cell receptor beta chains from one sample sequenced in a study of cytomegalovirus exposure and HLA in healthy donors. PCR amplification relied on 60 Vbeta primers (plus 13 Jbeta primers). The data were produced by immunoSEQ multiplex PCR, yet TCRdb's version contains in-frame clones alone and is incomplete. The sample has 200,000 or so clones, 65% to 85% seen once; the top ten hold approximately 0.092%. Sequencing input: PBMCs. These receptors were taken from a boy aged 2 to 9 in good health and CMV-seronegative.

V and J are TRBV7-2 and TRBJ1-1, with D perhaps matching TRBD1 (5 bases). This CDR3 is 14 amino acids long. Germline V CDR1 and CDR2: SGHTA, FQGNSA. With 1 base removed from V and 1 base from J, the gap between germline ends came to 7 bases. CDR3 loop: CASSLDGANTEAFF. CDR3 bases: TGTGCCAGCAGCTTAGATGGGGCGAACACTGAAGCTTTCTTT.

This clone has only a few counts. The rearrangement uses TRBV5-1 and TRBJ2-3; TRBD1 might be the D (6 bases). Trimming took 0 bases from V and 3 from J, leaving 14 bases between them. The germline V gene has CDR1 SGHRS and CDR2 YFSETQ. The CDR3 is made up of 16 amino acids. CDR3 in amino acids: CASSLAGDGGTDTQYF. The CDR3 coding sequence is TGCGCCAGCAGCTTGGCAGGGGACGGTGGGACAGATACGCAGTATTTT.